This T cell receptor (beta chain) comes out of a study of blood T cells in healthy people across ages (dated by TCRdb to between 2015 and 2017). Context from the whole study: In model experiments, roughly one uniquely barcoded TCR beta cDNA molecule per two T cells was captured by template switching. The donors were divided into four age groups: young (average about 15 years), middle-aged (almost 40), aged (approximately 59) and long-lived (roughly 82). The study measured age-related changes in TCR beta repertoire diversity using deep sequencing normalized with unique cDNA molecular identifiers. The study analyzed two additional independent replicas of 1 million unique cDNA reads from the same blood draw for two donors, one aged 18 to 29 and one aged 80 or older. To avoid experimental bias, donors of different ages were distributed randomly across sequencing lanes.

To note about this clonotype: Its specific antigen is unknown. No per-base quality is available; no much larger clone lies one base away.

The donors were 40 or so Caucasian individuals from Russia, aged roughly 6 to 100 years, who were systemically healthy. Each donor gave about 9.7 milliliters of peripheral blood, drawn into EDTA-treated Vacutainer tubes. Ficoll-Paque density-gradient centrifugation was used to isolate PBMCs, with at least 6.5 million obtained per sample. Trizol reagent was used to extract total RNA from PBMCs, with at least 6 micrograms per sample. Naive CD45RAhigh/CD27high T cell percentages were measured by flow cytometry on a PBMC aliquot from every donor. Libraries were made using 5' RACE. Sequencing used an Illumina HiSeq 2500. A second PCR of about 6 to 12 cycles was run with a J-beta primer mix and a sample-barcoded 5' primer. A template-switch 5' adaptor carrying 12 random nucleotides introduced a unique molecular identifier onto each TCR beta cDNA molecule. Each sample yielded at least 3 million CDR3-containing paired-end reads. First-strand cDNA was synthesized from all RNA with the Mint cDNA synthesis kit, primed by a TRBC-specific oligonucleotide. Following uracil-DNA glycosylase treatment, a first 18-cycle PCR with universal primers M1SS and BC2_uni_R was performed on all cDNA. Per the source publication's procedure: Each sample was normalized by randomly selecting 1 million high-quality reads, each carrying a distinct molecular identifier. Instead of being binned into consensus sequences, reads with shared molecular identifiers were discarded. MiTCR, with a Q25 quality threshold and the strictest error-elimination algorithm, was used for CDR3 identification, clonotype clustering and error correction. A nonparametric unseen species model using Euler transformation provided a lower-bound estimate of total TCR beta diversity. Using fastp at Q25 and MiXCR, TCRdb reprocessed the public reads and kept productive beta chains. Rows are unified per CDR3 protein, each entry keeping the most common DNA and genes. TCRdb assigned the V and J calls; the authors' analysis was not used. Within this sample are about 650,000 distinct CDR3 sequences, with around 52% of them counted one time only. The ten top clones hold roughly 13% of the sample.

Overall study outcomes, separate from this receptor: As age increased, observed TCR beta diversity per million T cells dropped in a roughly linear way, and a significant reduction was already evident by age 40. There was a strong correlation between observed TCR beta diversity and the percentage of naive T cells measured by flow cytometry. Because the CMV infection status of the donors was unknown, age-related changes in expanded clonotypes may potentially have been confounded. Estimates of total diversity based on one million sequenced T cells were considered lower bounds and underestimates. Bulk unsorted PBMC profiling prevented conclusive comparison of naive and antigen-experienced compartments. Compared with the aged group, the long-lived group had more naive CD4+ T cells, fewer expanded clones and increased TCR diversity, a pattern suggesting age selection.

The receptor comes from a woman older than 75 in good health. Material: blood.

The DNA sequence reads TGTGCCAGCAGTGGGGAAGTCTGGGATACGCAGTATTTT. It translates as CASSGEVWDTQYF. The V and J genes are TRBV6-1 and TRBJ2-3, with the D gene not clear enough to name. There are 13 amino acids in the CDR3, from cysteine to phenylalanine inclusive. Only CDR3 DNA remains: 39 bases, in frame from the first base. The germline V gene supplies CDR1 MNHNS and CDR2 SASEGT. V loses 4 bases, J loses 6 bases, and the germline ends lie 11 bases apart.